The clone carrying this T cell receptor beta chain was observed at least ten times. The antigen is unknown. The study enrolled patients aged 18 to 65 with newly diagnosed hyperthyroidism of under 2 months' duration. This specimen comes from a study of T cells in Graves' hyperthyroidism and ophthalmopathy. Broader study findings: Ophthalmopathy could be told apart from stable hyperthyroidism with a 13 V-J model. Onset of ophthalmopathy came a median roughly 6.5 months after the model predicted it. Peripheral blood also featured most of the thyroid clonotypes expanded above 0.001.

Regions amplified from RNA transcripts were the TCR beta CDR3 regions. TCR CDR3 regions were first amplified by RT-PCR with HTBI primers. TCRdb reprocessed the multiplex PCR reads with MiXCR, giving one entry per CDR3 protein. The top ten hold 49% of the sample, which has 300,000 to 350,000 distinct CDR3 sequences, 15% to 20% seen once. CDR1 SGHAT and CDR2 FQNNGV come from the germline V gene. With 5 bases removed from V and 5 bases from J, the gap between germline ends came to 12 bases. This CDR3 is built from 14 residues. This sequence joins TRBV11-2 and TRBJ2-2, with D perhaps TRBD1 or TRBD2 (6 bases each). The receptor was isolated from a woman in her 50s with Graves' hyperthyroidism. Input material: blood. In DNA form, the CDR3 reads TGTGCCAGCAGCCAAAGGGGGGATACCGGGGAGCTGTTTTTT. Amino acids: CASSQRGDTGELFF.